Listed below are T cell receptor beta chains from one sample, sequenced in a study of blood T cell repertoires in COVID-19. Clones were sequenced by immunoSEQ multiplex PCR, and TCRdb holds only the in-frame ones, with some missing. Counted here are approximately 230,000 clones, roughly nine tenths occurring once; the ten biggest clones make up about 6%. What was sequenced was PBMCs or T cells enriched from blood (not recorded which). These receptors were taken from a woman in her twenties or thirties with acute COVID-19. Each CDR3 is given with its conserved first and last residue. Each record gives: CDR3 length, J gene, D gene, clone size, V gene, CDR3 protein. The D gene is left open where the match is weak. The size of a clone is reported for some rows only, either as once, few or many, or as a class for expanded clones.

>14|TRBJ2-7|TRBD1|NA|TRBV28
CASRWARGYYEQYF
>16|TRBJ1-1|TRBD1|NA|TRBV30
CAWRHPTGGGHTEAFF
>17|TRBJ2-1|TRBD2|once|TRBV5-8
CASSFGIAGTSYNEQFF
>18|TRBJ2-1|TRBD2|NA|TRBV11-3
CASSDGLAGVSSYNEQFF
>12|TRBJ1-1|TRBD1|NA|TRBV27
CASSPGTAEAFF
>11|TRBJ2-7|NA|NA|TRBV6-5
CASSNGYEQYF
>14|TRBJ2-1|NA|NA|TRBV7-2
CASRPPGPYNEQFF
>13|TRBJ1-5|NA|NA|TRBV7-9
CASSSDSRQPQHF
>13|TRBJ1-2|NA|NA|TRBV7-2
CASSLGQFYGYTF
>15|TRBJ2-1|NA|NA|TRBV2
CASRPQNGGYNEQFF
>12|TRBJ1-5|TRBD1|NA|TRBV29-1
CSASGQGGPQHF